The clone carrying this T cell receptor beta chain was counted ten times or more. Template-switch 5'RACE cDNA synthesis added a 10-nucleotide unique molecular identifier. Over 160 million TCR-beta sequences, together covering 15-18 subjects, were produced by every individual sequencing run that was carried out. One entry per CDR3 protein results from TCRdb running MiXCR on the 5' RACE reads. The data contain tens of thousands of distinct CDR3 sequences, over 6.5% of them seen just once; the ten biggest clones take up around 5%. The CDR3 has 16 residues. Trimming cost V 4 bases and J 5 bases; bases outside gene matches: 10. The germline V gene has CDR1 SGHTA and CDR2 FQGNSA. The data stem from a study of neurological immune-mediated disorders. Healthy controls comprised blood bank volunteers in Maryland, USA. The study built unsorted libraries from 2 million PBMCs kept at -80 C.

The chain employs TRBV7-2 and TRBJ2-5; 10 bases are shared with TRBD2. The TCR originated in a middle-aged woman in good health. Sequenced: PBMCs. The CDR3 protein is CASSSQSAGGLETQYF. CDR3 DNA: TGTGCCAGCAGCTCCCAATCAGCGGGAGGGCTTGAGACCCAGTACTTC.